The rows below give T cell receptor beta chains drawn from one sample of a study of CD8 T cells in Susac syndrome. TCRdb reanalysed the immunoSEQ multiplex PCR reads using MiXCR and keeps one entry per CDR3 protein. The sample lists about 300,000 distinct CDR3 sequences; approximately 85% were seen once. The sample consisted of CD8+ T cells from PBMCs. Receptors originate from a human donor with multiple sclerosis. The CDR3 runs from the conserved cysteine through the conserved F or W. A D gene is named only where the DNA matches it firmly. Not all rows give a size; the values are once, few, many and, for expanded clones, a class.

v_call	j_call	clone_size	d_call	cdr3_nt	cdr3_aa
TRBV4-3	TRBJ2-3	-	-	TGCGCCAGCAGCCAAGATCCCCCCCCTAGCGGCACAGATACGCAGTATTTT	CASSQDPPPSGTDTQYF
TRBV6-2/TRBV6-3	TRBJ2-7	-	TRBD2	TGTGCCAGCAGTTACTCGCCAGCGGGAGGCTACGAGCAGTACTTC	CASSYSPAGGYEQYF
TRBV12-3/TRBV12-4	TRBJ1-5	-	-	TGTGCCAGCAGTTCCCACAGGGATTATAGCAATCAGCCCCAGCATTTT	CASSSHRDYSNQPQHF
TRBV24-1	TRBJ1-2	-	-	TGTGCCACCAGTGGGCCCACGGGCGAATTATATGGCTACACCTTC	CATSGPTGELYGYTF
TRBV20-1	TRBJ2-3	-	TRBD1	TGCAGTGCTATTCGGGACAGGTCTTTCCAAAGCACAGATACGCAGTATTTT	CSAIRDRSFQSTDTQYF
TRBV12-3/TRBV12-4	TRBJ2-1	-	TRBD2	TGTGCCAGCAGTCGGACTAGCGGGAGAAATGAGCAGTTCTTC	CASSRTSGRNEQFF
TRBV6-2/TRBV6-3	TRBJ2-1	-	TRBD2	TGTGCCAGCAGTTCACCCGGGACTAGCGGGAGATCCCCTTTGAATGAGCAGTTCTTC	CASSSPGTSGRSPLNEQFF
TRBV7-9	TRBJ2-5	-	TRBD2	TGTGCCAGCAGCCCCCGACTAGCGGAACAAGAGACCCAGTACTTC	CASSPRLAEQETQYF
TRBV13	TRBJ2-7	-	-	TGTGCCAGCAGCTTAGGACGGTGGGCGGGCGAGCAGTACTTC	CASSLGRWAGEQYF
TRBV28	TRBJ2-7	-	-	TGTGCCAGCAGTCGAAGGGGGATGCCCTACGAGCAGTACTTC	CASSRRGMPYEQYF
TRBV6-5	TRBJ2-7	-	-	TGTGCCAGCAGTTTCGATCCTCAGGGTCTAGGGCAGTACTTC	CASSFDPQGLGQYF
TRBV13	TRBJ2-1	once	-	TGTGCCAGCAGCTTAATAGTGGAGGGGGGACAGCAGTTCTTC	CASSLIVEGGQQFF
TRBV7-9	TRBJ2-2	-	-	TGTGCCAGCAGCCAGGGTATTGCGGAGCTGTTTTTT	CASSQGIAELFF
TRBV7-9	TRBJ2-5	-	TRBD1	TGTGCCAGCTCGGACAGGGGAACCCAAGAGACCCAGTACTTC	CASSDRGTQETQYF
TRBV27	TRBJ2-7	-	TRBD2	TGTGCCAGCAGTTTAAAGGGACTATCCGCCTACGAGCAGTACTTC	CASSLKGLSAYEQYF
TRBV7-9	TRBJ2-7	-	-	TGTGCCAGCAGCTCCGGAGGCCTAGGGGCCCTCTCCTACGAGCAGTACTTC	CASSSGGLGALSYEQYF
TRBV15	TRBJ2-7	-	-	TGTGCCACCAGCAGAGGAAGGCCCTACGAGCAGTACTTC	CATSRGRPYEQYF